The T cell receptor beta chain under discussion was sequenced for a study of identical twins. From germline, CDR1 is SQVTM and CDR2 ANQGSEA. There are 8 residues in the CDR3. Trimming removed 8 bases from V and 6 bases from J, with 4 bases in between. TCRdb passed the 5' RACE reads through MiXCR, listing each CDR3 protein once. This table has roughly 770,000 distinct CDR3 sequences, 15% to 20% appearing once. The same sample was also studied in work on T cells expressing NK-cell markers. As that report states: Seropositivity for HCMV was found in seven of the eight sequenced donors, with one seronegative. Topping the CD3+CD56-NKG2C+ fraction as well were these clonotypes, in a few donors. Clarity on HCMV specificity was lacking for the expanded NKG2C+ T cell clones.

The origin of this receptor is a woman younger than 30 in good health. J is TRBJ1-2 and V is TRBV29-1; no reliable D call. Sequencing input: PBMCs. The CDR3 loop is CSINGYTF. The DNA of the CDR3 is TGCAGCATAAATGGCTACACCTTC.